The following is a T cell receptor (beta chain) sequence with its context. The antigen is not known. This sample's treatment: roughly ten-day PBMC culture with coronavirus spike peptide pools or control peptides (ViraFEST assay). The CDR3 length is 15 residues. Germline V gene data show CDR1 as SGHAT and CDR2 as FQNNGV. Trimming took 2 bases from V and 1 from J, leaving 11 bases between them. An Oncomine TCR Beta short-read assay was used to sequence the DNA from cultured CD4+ T cells. A single record per CDR3 protein comes from TCRdb applying MiXCR to the PCR reads. The sample yields approximately 16,000 distinct CDR3 sequences, nearly 75% seen once. This sample stems from a study of vaccination and CD4 T cells after COVID-19.

The sample comprised CD4+ T cells from blood, cultured in vitro. The rearrangement joins TRBV11-2 to TRBJ1-1, with a weak D call TRBD1 (6 bases). This sequence originates from a human donor who had recovered from COVID-19. CDR3 bases: TGTGCCAGCAGCTTAAGGGGGACGGCGAACACTGAAGCTTTCTTT. It codes for CASSLRGTANTEAFF.